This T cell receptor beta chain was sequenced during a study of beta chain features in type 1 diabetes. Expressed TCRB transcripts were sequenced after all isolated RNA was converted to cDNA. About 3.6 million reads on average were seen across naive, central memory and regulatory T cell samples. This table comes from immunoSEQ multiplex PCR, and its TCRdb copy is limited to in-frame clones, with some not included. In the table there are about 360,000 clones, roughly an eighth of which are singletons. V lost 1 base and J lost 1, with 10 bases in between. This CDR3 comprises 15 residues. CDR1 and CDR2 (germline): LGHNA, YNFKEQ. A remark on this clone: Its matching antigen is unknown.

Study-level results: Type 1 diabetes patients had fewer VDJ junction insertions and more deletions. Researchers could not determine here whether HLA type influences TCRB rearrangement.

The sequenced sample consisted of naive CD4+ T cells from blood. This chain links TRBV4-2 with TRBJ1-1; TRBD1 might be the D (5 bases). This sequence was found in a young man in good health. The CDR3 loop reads CASSQGDSSNTEAFF. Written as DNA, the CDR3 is TGTGCCAGCAGCCAAGGTGACAGCTCGAACACTGAAGCTTTCTTT.